The sequence of this T cell receptor beta chain was determined in a study of blood T cell repertoires in COVID-19. In the authors' workflow: Using reference gene primer amplification, nucleated cell counts were estimated. This table comes from immunoSEQ multiplex PCR, and its TCRdb copy is limited to in-frame clones, with some not included. V and J calls and clone size come straight from that table; D and trimming were deduced from the DNA. The sample has about 300,000 clones, approximately 83% seen once. Across fewer than 25 US areas, participants ranged in age from about 18 to 89 years. Clinical history as reported by participants underpinned cohort assignment. The germline CDR1 and CDR2 sequences are MNHEY and SMNVEV (reference sequence). There are 14 residues in the CDR3. Trimming cost V 5 bases and J 3 bases; bases outside gene matches: 7.

The origin of this receptor is a young man who had recovered from COVID-19. Source material: PBMCs or T cells enriched from blood (not recorded which). V and J are TRBV27 and TRBJ2-7; 7 nucleotides agree with TRBD2. This chain's CDR3 is CASSPLGGYYEQYF. The CDR3 nucleotides are TGTGCCAGCAGTCCGTTGGGGGGGTACTACGAGCAGTACTTC.